This T cell receptor beta chain was documented in a study of blood T cell repertoires in COVID-19. In the study overall: PBMCs, B-cell-depleted T cells, or T cells were the source of the cDNA or gDNA that made up the material.

As processed by the authors: Nucleated cell number was recorded as an estimate derived from reference gene primer amplification. Sequencing used immunoSEQ multiplex PCR; TCRdb keeps in-frame clones, though not all of them. The V and J calls and clone size are taken from that table; D and trimming were inferred from the DNA. The sample carries 350,000 to 450,000 clones, approximately 89% recorded once. Which cohort a participant joined came from the clinical history participants gave. CDR1 is SGHRS and CDR2 is YFSETQ in the germline V gene. Trimming removed 3 bases from V and 0 bases from J, with 9 bases in between. The CDR3 spans 14 residues.

The receptor comes from a man in his forties or fifties in a cohort exposed to, infected with or recovered from COVID-19 (not recorded which). Sequences were obtained from PBMCs or T cells enriched from blood (not recorded which). J is TRBJ1-1 and V is TRBV5-1; D gene ambiguous. The CDR3 nucleotides are TGCGCCAGCAGCTCGGGGTCCTTGAACACTGAAGCTTTCTTT. Protein product: CASSSGSLNTEAFF.